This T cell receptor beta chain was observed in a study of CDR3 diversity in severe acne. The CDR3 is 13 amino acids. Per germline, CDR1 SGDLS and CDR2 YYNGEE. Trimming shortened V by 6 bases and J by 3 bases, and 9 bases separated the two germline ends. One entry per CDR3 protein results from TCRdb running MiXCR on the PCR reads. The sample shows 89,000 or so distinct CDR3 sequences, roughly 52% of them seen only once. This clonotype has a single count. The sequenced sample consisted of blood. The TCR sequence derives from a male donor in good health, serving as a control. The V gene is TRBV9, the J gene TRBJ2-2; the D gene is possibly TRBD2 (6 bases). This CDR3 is CASTWRDTGELFF. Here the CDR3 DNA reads TGTGCCAGCACGTGGAGGGACACCGGGGAGCTGTTTTTT. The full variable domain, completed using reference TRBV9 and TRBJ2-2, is DSGVTQTPKHLITATGQRVTLRCSPRSGDLSVYWYQQSLDQGLQFLIQYYNGEERAKGNILERFSAQQFPDLHSELNLSSLELGDSALYFCASTWRDTGELFFGEGSRLTVL.